The 8 T cell receptor beta chains given below trace back to one sample, sequenced in a study of cytomegalovirus exposure and HLA in healthy donors. Researchers ran the PCR with 60 Vbeta and 13 Jbeta primers. Generated by immunoSEQ multiplex PCR, the TCRdb table keeps only in-frame clones and is missing some. Of 110,000 or so clones listed, around 80% were seen once; the top ten hold 1.5%. The specimen sequenced was PBMCs. The receptor set was obtained from a woman younger than 30 in good health and CMV-seronegative.

The chain carries TRBV5-8 and TRBJ1-1; possibly TRBD1 for D (6 bases). The CDR3 runs to 14 residues. Germline V CDR1 and CDR2: SGHTS, YDEGEE. Trimming left V 5 bases short and J 0 bases short, with 11 bases between. The CDR3 DNA follows: TGTGCCAGCAGGAGGACAGTCATGAACACTGAAGCTTTCTTT. As protein: CASRRTVMNTEAFF.

Remarks on this clone: This sample also contains other DNA sequences that code for the same CDR3. This rearrangement joins TRBV2 to TRBJ1-6; D may be TRBD1 (6 bases). The length of the CDR3 is 14 residues. V lost 5 bases to trimming and J lost 6 bases, with 11 bases between them. The V gene's germline CDR1 is SNHLY and CDR2 FYNNEI. CDR3: CASSPGQGNSPLHF. CDR3 sequence (DNA): TGTGCCAGCAGTCCGGGACAAGGTAATTCACCCCTCCACTTT. The entire variable domain, with the rest obtained from reference TRBV2 and TRBJ1-6, is as follows: EPEVTQTPSHQVTQMGQEVILRCVPISNHLYFYWYRQILGQKVEFLVSFYNNEISEKSEIFDDQFSVERPDGSNFTLKIRSTKLEDSAMYFCASSPGQGNSPLHFGNGTRLTVT.

The chain recombines TRBV27 with TRBJ2-1; the D gene is possibly TRBD2 (6 bases). Trimming took 3 bases from V and 7 from J, leaving 16 bases between them. The CDR3 is made up of 15 amino acids. Germline V gene lookup returns CDR1 MNHEY and CDR2 SMNVEV (reference sequence). DNA of the CDR3: TGTGCCAGCAGTTTGGTCCACCCCGGGGGTAATGAGCAGTTCTTC. Amino acids: CASSLVHPGGNEQFF.

The V and J genes are TRBV5-1 and TRBJ2-7; 12 bases agree with TRBD2. The CDR3 totals 17 residues. V trimming: 4 bases; J trimming: 4 bases; junction bases outside the gene matches: 12. The V gene's germline CDR1 is SGHRS and CDR2 YFSETQ. The CDR3 bases are TGCGCCAGCAGCCGTATCACTAGCGGGGGGTCCGCTTACGAGCAGTACTTC. It translates to CASSRITSGGSAYEQYF.

The chain is built from TRBV6-5 and TRBJ1-5, with 7 positions matching TRBD1. This CDR3 is 14 amino acids long. Germline values: CDR1 MNHEY, CDR2 SVGAGI. V dropped 6 bases and J dropped 4; count of bases not matched to a gene: 6. The CDR3 sequence is CASRQGQLNQPQHF. CDR3 in DNA: TGTGCCAGCAGACAGGGACAGTTGAATCAGCCCCAGCATTTT.

This chain uses TRBV6-5 with TRBJ1-1; possible D gene TRBD1, 5 bases. The CDR3 has 14 residues. The V end lost 2 bases, the J end lost 4 bases, and 11 bases lay between the germline ends. CDR1 and CDR2 from the germline V gene are MNHEY and SVGAGI. The CDR3 nucleotides read TGTGCCAGCAGTTACACGCAGGGTGGCACTGAAGCTTTCTTT. Protein sequence: CASSYTQGGTEAFF.

The gene calls are TRBV30 and TRBJ1-2, with D possibly TRBD1 on 6 matching bases. Germline V gene sequence: CDR1 GTSNPN, CDR2 SVGIG (reference sequence). V dropped 2 bases and J dropped 7 bases, with 17 bases sitting between them. This CDR3 has 14 amino acids. Here the CDR3 reads CAWSRRGGRFGYTF. In nucleotides, the CDR3 is TGTGCCTGGAGTCGGCGCGGGGGCCGATTTGGCTACACCTTC.

This clone was picked up one time. The genes are TRBV7-8 and TRBJ2-1; D may be TRBD2 (5 bases). CDR1 and CDR2 (germline): SGHVS, FQNEAQ. There are 16 residues in the CDR3. V was shortened by 2 bases and J by 5 bases, with 16 bases between the two germline ends. The CDR3 nucleotides are TGTGCCAGCAGCTTATTCTCCCGGGATTTAAACAATGAGCAGTTCTTC. It translates to CASSLFSRDLNNEQFF.